A single sample gave rise to the 11 T cell receptor beta chains below, sequenced in a study of early T cells in non-severe SARS-CoV-2 infection. TCRdb used MiXCR to reprocess the 5' RACE reads, holding one entry per CDR3 protein. The data show 100,000 to 150,000 distinct CDR3 sequences, about 15% seen once. The source material was whole blood. These receptors originate from an adult who was a healthcare worker with PCR-confirmed SARS-CoV-2 infection or an uninfected control (not recorded which).

This clonotype came up a few times. This chain links TRBV30 with TRBJ2-3; 7 positions agree with TRBD2. Germline lookup yields CDR1 GTSNPN and CDR2 SVGIG (reference sequence). The CDR3 sequence is 15 residues long. J was trimmed by 2 bases and V by 5 bases; bases with no gene match: 10. The CDR3 region has the DNA TGTGCCTGGGGCAGTACGGGGGGAAACACAGATACGCAGTATTTT. This codes for CAWGSTGGNTDTQYF.

The sample holds a few counts of this clonotype. The rearrangement links TRBV11-2 to TRBJ2-2; 10 bases align to TRBD1. Germline V gives CDR1 SGHAT, CDR2 FQNNGV. V lost 6 bases, J lost 6 bases, and 16 bases stayed unmatched. The CDR3 sequence is 18 residues long. Here the CDR3 reads CASRHPGQGRERAGELFF. DNA of the CDR3: TGTGCCAGCAGGCACCCGGGACAGGGGAGGGAAAGGGCCGGGGAGCTGTTTTTT.

There are a few counts of this clonotype. The chain is built from TRBV20-1 and TRBJ1-1, with TRBD1 identical over 11 bases. Germline loops: CDR1 DFQATT, CDR2 SNEGSKA (reference sequence). Losses at the gene ends were 4 bases for V and 2 bases for J; bases not matched to a gene: 6. This CDR3 comprises 15 residues. The chain's CDR3 is CSATGQGVLNTEAFF. CDR3 DNA: TGCAGTGCTACGGGACAGGGGGTTCTAAACACTGAAGCTTTCTTT.

The chain links TRBV20-1 to TRBJ2-5; D is possibly TRBD2 (5 bases). Per the germline V gene, CDR1 is DFQATT and CDR2 is SNEGSKA (reference sequence). The V gene lost 3 bases and the J gene lost 2 bases, with 13 bases spanning the gap. The CDR3 runs 14 residues. In DNA, the CDR3 is TGCAGTGCTAGTTTACCCGGGGAGCAAGAGACCCAGTACTTC. Translation gives CSASLPGEQETQYF.

This clonotype was seen only a few times. This chain joins TRBV30 and TRBJ1-6; the D gene is possibly TRBD1 (5 bases). This CDR3 has 12 residues. The V end was cut by 2 bases, the J end by 14 bases, with 13 bases between. CDR1 and CDR2 from the germline V gene are GTSNPN and SVGIG (reference sequence). CDR3 sequence (DNA): TGTGCCTGGAGTCATACAGGCTCGACCCTCCACTTT. Protein: CAWSHTGSTLHF. Full variable domain (outside the CDR3, taken from reference TRBV30 and TRBJ1-6): SQTIHQWPATLVQPVGSPLSLECTVEGTSNPNLYWYRQAAGRGLQLLFYSVGIGQISSEVPQNLSASRPQDRQFILSSKKLLLSDSGFYLCAWSHTGSTLHFGNGTRLTVT.

In its sample, this clonotype was seen a few times. This chain joins TRBV6-1 and TRBJ2-4, with TRBD1 identical over 10 bases. There are 15 residues in the CDR3. The V gene end was trimmed by 2 bases and the J gene end by 10 bases; junction bases not matched to a gene: 8. The germline V gene encodes CDR1 MNHNS and CDR2 SASEGT. This CDR3 reads CASSEILRTGGIQYF. CDR3 sequence (DNA): TGTGCCAGCAGTGAAATTCTGAGGACAGGGGGGATTCAGTACTTC.

In its sample, this clonotype was seen many times. V and J are TRBV7-9 and TRBJ2-5; D is ambiguous. V lost 8 bases to trimming and J lost 5 bases, with 9 bases between them. In germline, CDR1 is SEHNR, CDR2 FQNEAQ (reference sequence). The CDR3 is 11 residues long. The CDR3 nucleotides read TGTGCCAGCGAGTCGACGGAGACCCAGTACTTC. It specifies CASESTETQYF.

This clonotype turned up a few times. The chain combines TRBV18 with TRBJ1-2; perhaps TRBD1 as D (6 bases). From germline, CDR1 is KGHSH and CDR2 LQKENI. The V and J ends lost 3 bases and 8 bases respectively, with 13 bases between them. The CDR3 sequence is 13 residues long. CDR3 loop: CASSPRRDTGYTF. Here the CDR3 DNA reads TGTGCCAGCTCACCGAGGCGGGACACAGGCTACACCTTC.

In its sample, this clonotype was seen a few times. The V call is TRBV20-1, the J call TRBJ1-2, with 8 nucleotides matching TRBD1. V lost 6 bases to trimming and J lost 4 bases; unmatched junction nucleotides: 7. This CDR3 comprises 13 residues. CDR1 and CDR2 (germline): DFQATT, SNEGSKA (reference sequence). Here the CDR3 DNA reads TGCAGTGCCCCGGACAGGGATTCCTATGGCTACACCTTC. Translation: CSAPDRDSYGYTF.

A few counts support this clonotype. V is TRBV5-1 and J is TRBJ2-1, with D perhaps assigned TRBD1 or TRBD2 (5 bases each). The CDR3 totals 13 residues. Germline V gives CDR1 SGHRS, CDR2 YFSETQ. Trimming took 7 bases from V and 5 from J, leaving 13 bases between them. Here the CDR3 reads CASSPGRNNEQFF. DNA of the CDR3: TGCGCCAGCTCTCCGGGACGGAACAATGAGCAGTTCTTC.

The chain has TRBV18 and TRBJ1-5; D gene unclear. The CDR3 length is 15 residues. Germline CDR1 and CDR2: KGHSH and LQKENI. V lost 3 bases, J lost 0 bases, and 9 bases lay in between. The DNA of the CDR3 is TGTGCCAGCTCACCGACGGTTGATAGCAATCAGCCCCAGCATTTT. This encodes CASSPTVDSNQPQHF. The full variable domain, completed using reference TRBV18 and TRBJ1-5, is NAGVMQNPRHLVRRRGQEARLRCSPMKGHSHVYWYRQLPEEGLKFMVYLQKENIIDESGMPKERFSAEFPKEGPSILRIQQVVRGDSAAYFCASSPTVDSNQPQHFGDGTRLSIL.